This T cell receptor (beta chain) was sequenced in a study of T-cell memory formation after mild COVID-19. Study observations and caveats: Cross-reactive memory appears to have joined, as suggested by some responding clones showing up in pre-infection memory.

Germline assignment: CDR1 MNHEY and CDR2 SMNVEV (reference sequence). V was cut by 3 bases and J by 7 bases, with 16 bases left in between. This CDR3 spans 16 amino acids. This clonotype was seen a handful of times. The target antigen is unknown. Constant-segment primers served in 5'RACE that generated TCR alpha and TCR beta cDNA libraries bearing sample barcodes and UMIs. Each CDR3 protein is one row after TCRdb ran MiXCR on the 5' RACE reads. The sample contains about 350,000 distinct CDR3 sequences, about 13% of which appear only once. The chain links TRBV27 to TRBJ1-6; no clear D. This clonotype was sampled from a man younger than 35 who had mild COVID-19 (a few samples of this study predate the infection). Cell type and time point are not known. What was sequenced was PBMCs or a T cell subset sorted from them (not recorded which). For the CDR3, the DNA is TGTGCCAGCAGTTTTAAACTAAGGTCCCCGAATTCACCCCTCCACTTT. Translation gives CASSFKLRSPNSPLHF.